This TCR beta chain derives from a study of beta chain features in type 1 diabetes. Notes on this clone: Other DNA sequences within the sample encode an identical CDR3.

The authors reverse transcribed all of the isolated RNA, so sequencing captured expressed TCRB transcripts. Using immunoSEQ multiplex PCR, the repertoire was profiled, and TCRdb retains in-frame clones only, with some absent. Here the sample spans almost 350,000 clones, roughly 8% being singletons. The V segment lost 0 bases and the J segment 4 bases; nucleotides outside the gene matches: 5. Germline lookup yields CDR1 SGDLS and CDR2 YYNGEE. The CDR3 extends over 15 amino acids. This receptor was taken from a woman between 18 and 30 years old in good health. Sequenced input: central memory CD4+ T cells from blood. The chain uses TRBV9 and TRBJ1-2; 8 bases agree with TRBD1. For the CDR3, the DNA is TGTGCCAGCAGCGTAGGACAGGGGCTTATCTATGGCTACACCTTC. This encodes CASSVGQGLIYGYTF. The full variable domain, rest sourced from reference TRBV9 and TRBJ1-2, is DSGVTQTPKHLITATGQRVTLRCSPRSGDLSVYWYQQSLDQGLQFLIQYYNGEERAKGNILERFSAQQFPDLHSELNLSSLELGDSALYFCASSVGQGLIYGYTFGSGTRLTVV.